A single T cell receptor (beta chain) is shown here with its context. The sample comes from a study of blood T cell repertoires in COVID-19. Study details: Samples representing acute and convalescent COVID-19 were sourced from the United States, Italy and Spain. PBMCs, B-cell-depleted T cells, or T cells were the source of the cDNA or gDNA that made up the material.

With 0 bases removed from V and 0 bases from J, the gap between germline ends came to 14 bases. The CDR3 is 17 amino acids. Germline CDR1 MNHEY, CDR2 SMNVEV (reference sequence). Only in-frame clones appear in the TCRdb table, and some are missing; sequencing was by immunoSEQ multiplex PCR. This table holds 50,000 to 55,000 clones, roughly 84% found once. This chain links TRBV27 with TRBJ1-1; D might be TRBD1 (5 bases). This receptor was obtained from a human donor with active COVID-19. The donor label of this sample is uncertain. The material sequenced was peripheral blood. The CDR3 DNA is TGTGCCAGCAGTTTATCAGGGGTCCCGCTCATGAACACTGAAGCTTTCTTT. Its translation: CASSLSGVPLMNTEAFF.